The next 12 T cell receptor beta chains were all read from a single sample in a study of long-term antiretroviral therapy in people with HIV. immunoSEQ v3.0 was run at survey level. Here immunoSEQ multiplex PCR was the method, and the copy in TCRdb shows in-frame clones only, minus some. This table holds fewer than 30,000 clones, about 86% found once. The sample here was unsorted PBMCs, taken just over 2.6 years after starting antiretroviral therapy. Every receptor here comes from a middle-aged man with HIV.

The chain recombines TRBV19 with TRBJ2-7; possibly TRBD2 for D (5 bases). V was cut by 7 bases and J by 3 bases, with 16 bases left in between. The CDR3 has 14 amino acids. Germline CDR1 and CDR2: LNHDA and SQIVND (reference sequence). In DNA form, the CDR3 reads TGTGCCAGTACCCTCGGAGTAGGGAGCTACGAGCAGTACTTC. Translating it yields CASTLGVGSYEQYF. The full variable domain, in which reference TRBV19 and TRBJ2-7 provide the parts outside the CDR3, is DGGITQSPKYLFRKEGQNVTLSCEQNLNHDAMYWYRQDPGQGLRLIYYSQIVNDFQKGDIAEGYSVSREKKESFPLTVTSAQKNPTAFYLCASTLGVGSYEQYFGPGTRLTVT.

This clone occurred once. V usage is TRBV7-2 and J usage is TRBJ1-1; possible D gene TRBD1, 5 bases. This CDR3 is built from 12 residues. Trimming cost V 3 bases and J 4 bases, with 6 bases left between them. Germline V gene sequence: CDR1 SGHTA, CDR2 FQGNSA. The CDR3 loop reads CASSLGRTEAFF. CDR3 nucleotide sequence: TGTGCCAGCAGCTTGGGACGCACTGAAGCTTTCTTT.

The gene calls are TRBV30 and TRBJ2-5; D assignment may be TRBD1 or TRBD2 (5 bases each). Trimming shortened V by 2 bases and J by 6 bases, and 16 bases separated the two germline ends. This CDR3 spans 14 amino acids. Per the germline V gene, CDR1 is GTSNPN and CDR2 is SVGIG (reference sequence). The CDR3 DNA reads TGTGCCTGGAGTCACGGGTCGGGGCCGAAGACCCAGTACTTC. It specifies CAWSHGSGPKTQYF.

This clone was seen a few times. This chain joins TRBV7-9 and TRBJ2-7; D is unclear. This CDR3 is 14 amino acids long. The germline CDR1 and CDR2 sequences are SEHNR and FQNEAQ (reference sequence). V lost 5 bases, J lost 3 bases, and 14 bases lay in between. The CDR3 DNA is TGTGCCAGCAGCCAAGGACGGTCAGTCTACGAGCAGTACTTC. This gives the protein CASSQGRSVYEQYF. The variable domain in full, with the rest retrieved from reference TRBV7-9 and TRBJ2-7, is DTGVSQNPRHKITKRGQNVTFRCDPISEHNRLYWYRQTLGQGPEFLTYFQNEAQLEKSRLLSDRFSAERPKGSFSTLEIQRTEQGDSAMYLCASSQGRSVYEQYFGPGTRLTVT.

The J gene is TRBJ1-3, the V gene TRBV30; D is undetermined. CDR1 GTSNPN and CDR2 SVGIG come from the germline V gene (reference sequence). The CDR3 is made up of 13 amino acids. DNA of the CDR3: TGTGCTTTAAGAGGCAACTCTGGAAACACCATATATTTT. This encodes CALRGNSGNTIYF.

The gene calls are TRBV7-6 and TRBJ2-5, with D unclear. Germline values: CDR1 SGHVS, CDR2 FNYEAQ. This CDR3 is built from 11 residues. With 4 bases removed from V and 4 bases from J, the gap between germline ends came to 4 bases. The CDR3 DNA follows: TGTGCCAGCAGCTCAAGAGAGACCCAGTACTTC. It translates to CASSSRETQYF. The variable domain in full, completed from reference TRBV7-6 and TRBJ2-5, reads GAGVSQSPRYKVTKRGQDVALRCDPISGHVSLYWYRQALGQGPEFLTYFNYEAQQDKSGLPNDRFSAERPEGSISTLTIQRTEQRDSAMYRCASSSRETQYFGPGTRLLVL.

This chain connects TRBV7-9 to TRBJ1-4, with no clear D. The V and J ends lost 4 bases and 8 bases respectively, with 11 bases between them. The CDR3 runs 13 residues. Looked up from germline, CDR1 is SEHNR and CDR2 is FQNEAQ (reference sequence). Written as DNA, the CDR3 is TGTGCCAGCAGCTCCGGGGTCGGGGAAAAACTGTTTTTT. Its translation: CASSSGVGEKLFF.

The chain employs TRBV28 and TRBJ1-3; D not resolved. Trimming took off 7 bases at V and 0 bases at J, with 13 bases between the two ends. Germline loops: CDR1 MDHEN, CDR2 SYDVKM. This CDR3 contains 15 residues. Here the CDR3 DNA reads TGTGCCAGCATCCCCCCAGCGAGCTCTGGAAACACCATATATTTT. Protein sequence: CASIPPASSGNTIYF.

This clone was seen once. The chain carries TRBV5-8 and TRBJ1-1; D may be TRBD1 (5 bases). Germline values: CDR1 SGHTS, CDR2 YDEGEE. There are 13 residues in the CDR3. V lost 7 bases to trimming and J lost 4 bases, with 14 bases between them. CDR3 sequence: CASGTGTGTEAFF. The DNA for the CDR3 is TGTGCCAGCGGGACGGGGACGGGCACTGAAGCTTTCTTT.

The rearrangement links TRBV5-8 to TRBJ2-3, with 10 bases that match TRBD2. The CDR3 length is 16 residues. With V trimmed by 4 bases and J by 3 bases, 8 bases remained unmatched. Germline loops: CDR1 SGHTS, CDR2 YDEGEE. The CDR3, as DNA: TGTGCCAGCAGCACCTTAGCGGGAGGAGAGACAGATACGCAGTATTTT. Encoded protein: CASSTLAGGETDTQYF.

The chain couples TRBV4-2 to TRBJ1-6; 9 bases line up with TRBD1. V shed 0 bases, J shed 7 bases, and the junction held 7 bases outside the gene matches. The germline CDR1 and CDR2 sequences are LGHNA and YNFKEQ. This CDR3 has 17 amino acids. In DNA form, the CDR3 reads TGTGCCAGCAGCCAAGAGGTACAGGGGGCGTTGAATTCACCCCTCCACTTT. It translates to CASSQEVQGALNSPLHF.

CDR3 DNA sequence: TGCGCCAGCAGCGCCGACAGGGTAACGCAGTATTTT. It is translated as CASSADRVTQYF. The rearrangement links TRBV5-1 to TRBJ2-3, with 7 bases lining up with TRBD1. The V and J ends lost 4 bases and 9 bases, in that order; junction bases with no gene match: 5. This CDR3 comprises 12 residues. Germline assignment: CDR1 SGHRS and CDR2 YFSETQ.